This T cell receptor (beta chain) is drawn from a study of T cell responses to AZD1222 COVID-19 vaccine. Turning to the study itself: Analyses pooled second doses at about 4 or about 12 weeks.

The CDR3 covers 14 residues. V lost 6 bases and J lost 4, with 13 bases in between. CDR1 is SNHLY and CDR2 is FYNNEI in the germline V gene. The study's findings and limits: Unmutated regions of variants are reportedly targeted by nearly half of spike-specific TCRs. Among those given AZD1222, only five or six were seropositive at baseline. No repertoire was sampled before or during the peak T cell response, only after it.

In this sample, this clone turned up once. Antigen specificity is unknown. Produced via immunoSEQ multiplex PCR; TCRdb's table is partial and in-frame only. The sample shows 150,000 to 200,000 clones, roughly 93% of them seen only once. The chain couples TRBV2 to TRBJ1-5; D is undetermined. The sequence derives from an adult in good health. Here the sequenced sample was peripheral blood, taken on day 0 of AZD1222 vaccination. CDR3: CASRGPDVNQPQHF. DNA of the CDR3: TGTGCCAGCAGAGGCCCCGATGTAAATCAGCCCCAGCATTTT. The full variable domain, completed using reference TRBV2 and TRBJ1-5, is EPEVTQTPSHQVTQMGQEVILRCVPISNHLYFYWYRQILGQKVEFLVSFYNNEISEKSEIFDDQFSVERPDGSNFTLKIRSTKLEDSAMYFCASRGPDVNQPQHFGDGTRLSIL.